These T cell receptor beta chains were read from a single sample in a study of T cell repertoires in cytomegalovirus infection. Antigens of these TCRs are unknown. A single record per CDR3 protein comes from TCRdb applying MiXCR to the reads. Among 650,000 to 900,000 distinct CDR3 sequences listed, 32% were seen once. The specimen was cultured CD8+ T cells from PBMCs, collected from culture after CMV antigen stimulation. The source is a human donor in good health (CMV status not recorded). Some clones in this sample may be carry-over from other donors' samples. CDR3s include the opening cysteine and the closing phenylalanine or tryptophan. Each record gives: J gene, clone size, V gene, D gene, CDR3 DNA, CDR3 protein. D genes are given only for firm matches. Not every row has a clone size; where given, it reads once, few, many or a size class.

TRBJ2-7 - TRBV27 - TGTGCCAGCAGTCTTACTACCGGGACGGTATCCTACGAGCAGTACTTC CASSLTTGTVSYEQYF
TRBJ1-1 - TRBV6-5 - TGTGCCAGCAGTACCCGGGGGGCTGGCGCTGAAGCTTTCTTT CASSTRGAGAEAFF
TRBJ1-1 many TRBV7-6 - TGTGCCAGCAGCCCTTATGGCGGGGGCAGTTCAGTGGCGAACACTGAAGCTTTCTTT CASSPYGGGSSVANTEAFF
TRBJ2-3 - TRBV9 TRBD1 TGTGCCAGCAGCGTAGATTGGCAGGGGGTATTGGATACGCAGTATTTT CASSVDWQGVLDTQYF
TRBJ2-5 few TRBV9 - TGTGCCAGCAGCGTAGAAGTCAGTGAGGAGACCCAGTACTTC CASSVEVSEETQYF
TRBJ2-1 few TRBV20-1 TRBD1 TGCAGTGCTAGAGATGGCGTTATGACAGGGGGGGATGGACATGAGCAGTTCTTC CSARDGVMTGGDGHEQFF
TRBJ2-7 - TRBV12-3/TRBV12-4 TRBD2 TGTGCCAACAGTCCGTCGGGACTAGTCTACGAGCAGTACTTC CANSPSGLVYEQYF
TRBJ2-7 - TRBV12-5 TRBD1 TGTGCTAGTGGTTCCGGGACAGGTATCGACGAGCAGTACTTC CASGSGTGIDEQYF
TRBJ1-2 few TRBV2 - TGTGCCAGCAGTGCCCCCCGACTGCCTAACTATGGCTACACCTTC CASSAPRLPNYGYTF
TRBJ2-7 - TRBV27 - TGTGCCAGCAGCCAATCAAAGGGAGAAAGAGCCTACGAGCAGTACTTC CASSQSKGERAYEQYF
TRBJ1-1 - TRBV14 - TGTGCCAGCAGCCAAGAGCGAGGGTTAGAGACTGAAGCTTTCTTT CASSQERGLETEAFF
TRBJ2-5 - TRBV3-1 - TGTGCCAGCAGCCGAGTCTTAGAGACCCAGTACTTC CASSRVLETQYF
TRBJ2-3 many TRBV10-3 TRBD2 TGTGCCATCAGTGAGTCGGTAGCGGGGGGTTCAGATACGCAGTATTTT CAISESVAGGSDTQYF
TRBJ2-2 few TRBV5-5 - TGTGCCAGCAGTCGCGAAAACACCGGGGAGCTGTTTTTT CASSRENTGELFF